This TCR beta chain was found in a study of cytomegalovirus exposure and HLA in healthy donors. Background on the study: The approximately 670 first-cohort repertoires and the 130 or so validation repertoires shared the same platform, a later analysis reported. Points from the study as a whole: The dataset shows that most TCR sequences were rare, while some public TCRs occurred in many donors. That first-cohort TCR clusters tended to co-occur in the roughly 130 validation repertoires was found in a later analysis. There were some 150 TCR beta chains listed as cytomegalovirus-associated.

The CDR3 totals 15 residues. Per the germline V gene, CDR1 is SGHTA and CDR2 is FQGNSA. Trimming stripped 3 bases from V and 4 bases from J, with 14 bases between. The assay was immunoSEQ multiplex PCR, and TCRdb's table has in-frame clones only and misses some. This repertoire shows some 240,000 clones, about nine tenths found once; its top ten account for 2% to 2.5%. About this clone itself: Its antigen is undetermined.

The sample comprised PBMCs. The sequence derives from a woman in her late teens or twenties in good health and CMV-seropositive. The V call is TRBV7-2, the J call TRBJ2-3; D is unclear. The CDR3 is CASSFTGSQSDTQYF. The CDR3 DNA sequence: TGTGCCAGCAGCTTTACTGGTAGCCAGTCAGATACGCAGTATTTT.